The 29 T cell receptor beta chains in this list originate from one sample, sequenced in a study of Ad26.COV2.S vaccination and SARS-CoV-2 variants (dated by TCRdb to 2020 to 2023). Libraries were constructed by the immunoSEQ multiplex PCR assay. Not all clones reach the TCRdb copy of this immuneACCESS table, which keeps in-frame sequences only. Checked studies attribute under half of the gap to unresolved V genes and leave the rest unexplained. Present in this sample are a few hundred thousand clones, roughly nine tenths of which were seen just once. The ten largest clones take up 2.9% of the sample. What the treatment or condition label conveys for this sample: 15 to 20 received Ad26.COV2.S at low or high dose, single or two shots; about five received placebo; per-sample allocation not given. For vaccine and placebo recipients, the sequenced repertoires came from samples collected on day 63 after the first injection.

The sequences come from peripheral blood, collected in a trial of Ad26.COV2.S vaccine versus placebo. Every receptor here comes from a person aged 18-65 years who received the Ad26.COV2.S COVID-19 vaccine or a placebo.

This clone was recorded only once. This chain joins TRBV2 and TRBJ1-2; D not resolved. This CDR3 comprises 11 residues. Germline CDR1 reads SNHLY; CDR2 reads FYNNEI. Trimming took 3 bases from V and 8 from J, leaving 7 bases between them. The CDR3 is CASSDIRGYTF. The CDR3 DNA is TGTGCCAGCAGTGACATCCGGGGCTACACCTTC.

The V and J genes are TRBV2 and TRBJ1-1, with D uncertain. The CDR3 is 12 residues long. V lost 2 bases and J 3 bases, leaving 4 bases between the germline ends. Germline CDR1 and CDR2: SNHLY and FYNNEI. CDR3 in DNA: TGTGCCAGCAGTGAAACGTACACTGAAGCTTTCTTT. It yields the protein CASSETYTEAFF.

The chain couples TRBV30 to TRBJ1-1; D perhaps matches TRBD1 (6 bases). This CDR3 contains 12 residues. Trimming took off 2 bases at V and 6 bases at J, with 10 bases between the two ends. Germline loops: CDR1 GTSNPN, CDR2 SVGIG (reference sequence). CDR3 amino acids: CAWSPRTAEAFF. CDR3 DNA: TGTGCCTGGAGTCCACGGACAGCTGAAGCTTTCTTT.

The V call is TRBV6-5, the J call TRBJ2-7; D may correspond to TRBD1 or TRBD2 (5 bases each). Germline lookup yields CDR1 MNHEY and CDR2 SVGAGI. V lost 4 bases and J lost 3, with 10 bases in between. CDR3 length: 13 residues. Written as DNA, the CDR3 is TGTGCCAGCAGTTTGGGACCTTACTACGAGCAGTACGTC. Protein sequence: CASSLGPYYEQYV.

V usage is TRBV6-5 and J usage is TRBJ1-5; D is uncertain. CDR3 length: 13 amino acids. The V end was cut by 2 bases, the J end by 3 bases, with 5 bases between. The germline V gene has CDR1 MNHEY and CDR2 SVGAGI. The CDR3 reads CASSYTSNQPQHF. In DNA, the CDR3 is TGTGCCAGCAGTTACACGTCCAATCAGCCCCAGCATTTT.

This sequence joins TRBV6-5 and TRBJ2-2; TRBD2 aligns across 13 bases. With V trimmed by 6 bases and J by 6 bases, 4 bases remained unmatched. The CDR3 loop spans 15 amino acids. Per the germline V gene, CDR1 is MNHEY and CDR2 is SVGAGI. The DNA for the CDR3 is TGTGCCAGCAGCCTAACTAGCGGGAGGGCCGGGGAGCTGTTTTTT. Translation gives CASSLTSGRAGELFF.

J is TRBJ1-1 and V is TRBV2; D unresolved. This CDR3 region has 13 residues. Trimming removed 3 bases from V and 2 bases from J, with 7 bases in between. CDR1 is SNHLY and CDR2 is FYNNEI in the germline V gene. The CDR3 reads CASSDVINTEAFF. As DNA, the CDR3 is TGTGCCAGCAGTGATGTAATAAACACTGAAGCTTTCTTT.

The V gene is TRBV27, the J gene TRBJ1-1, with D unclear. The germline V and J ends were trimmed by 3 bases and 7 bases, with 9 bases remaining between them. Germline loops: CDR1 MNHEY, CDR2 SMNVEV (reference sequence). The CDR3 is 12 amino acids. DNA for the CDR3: TGTGCCAGCAGTTTCGGAGAGGGTGAAGCTTTCTTT. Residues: CASSFGEGEAFF.

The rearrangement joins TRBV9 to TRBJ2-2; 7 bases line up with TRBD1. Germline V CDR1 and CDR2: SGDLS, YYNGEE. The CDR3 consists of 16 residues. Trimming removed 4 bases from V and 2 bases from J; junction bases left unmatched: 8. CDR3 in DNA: TGTGCCAGCAGCCCCCTAGACAGGGCTAACACCGGGGAGCTGTTTTTT. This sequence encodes CASSPLDRANTGELFF.

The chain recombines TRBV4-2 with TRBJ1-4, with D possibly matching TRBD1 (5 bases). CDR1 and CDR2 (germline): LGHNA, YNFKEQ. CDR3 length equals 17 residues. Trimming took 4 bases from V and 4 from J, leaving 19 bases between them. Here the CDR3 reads CASSLIVGGRGNEKLFF. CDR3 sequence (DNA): TGTGCCAGCAGCCTTATCGTGGGGGGACGCGGTAATGAAAAACTGTTTTTT.

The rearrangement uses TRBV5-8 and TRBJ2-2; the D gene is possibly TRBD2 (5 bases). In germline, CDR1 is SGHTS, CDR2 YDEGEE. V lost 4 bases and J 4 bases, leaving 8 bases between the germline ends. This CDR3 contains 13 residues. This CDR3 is CASSAAVTGELFF. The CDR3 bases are TGTGCCAGCAGCGCAGCGGTCACCGGGGAGCTGTTTTTT.

The CDR3 region is CASSAVGLAGDWFF. CDR3 nucleotide sequence: TGTGCCAGTAGTGCCGTCGGACTAGCGGGAGATTGGTTCTTC. The chain combines TRBV19 with TRBJ2-1, with TRBD2 identical over 13 bases. V shed 5 bases, J shed 15 bases, and the junction held 10 bases outside the gene matches. CDR1 LNHDA and CDR2 SQIVND come from the germline V gene (reference sequence). The CDR3 contains 14 residues.

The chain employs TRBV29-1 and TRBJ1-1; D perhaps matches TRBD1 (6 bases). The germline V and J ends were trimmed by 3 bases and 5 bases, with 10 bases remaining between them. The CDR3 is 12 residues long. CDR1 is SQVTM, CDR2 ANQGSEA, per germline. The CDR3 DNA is TGCAGCGTTGATTCAGGGGCTACTGAAGCTTTCTTT. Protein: CSVDSGATEAFF.

The CDR3 spells CASSRAAGDEKLFF. The CDR3 DNA is TGTGCCAGCAGCCGGGCGGCAGGGGATGAAAAACTGTTTTTT. V is TRBV3-1 (or the pseudogene TRBV3-2) and J is TRBJ1-4, with a weak D call TRBD1 (6 bases). CDR1 is LGHDT and CDR2 is YNNKEL in the germline V gene (reference sequence). Trimming pared 4 bases from V and 6 bases from J, leaving 12 bases between. This CDR3 spans 14 amino acids.

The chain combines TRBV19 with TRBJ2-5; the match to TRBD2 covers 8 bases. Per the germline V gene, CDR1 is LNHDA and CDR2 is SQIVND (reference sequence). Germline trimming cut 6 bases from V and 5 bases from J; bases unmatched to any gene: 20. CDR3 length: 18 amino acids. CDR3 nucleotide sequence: TGTGCCAGTAGCAGAGGGACGGGAGGGGGGCAGTTTTGGGAGACCCAGTACTTC. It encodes CASSRGTGGGQFWETQYF.

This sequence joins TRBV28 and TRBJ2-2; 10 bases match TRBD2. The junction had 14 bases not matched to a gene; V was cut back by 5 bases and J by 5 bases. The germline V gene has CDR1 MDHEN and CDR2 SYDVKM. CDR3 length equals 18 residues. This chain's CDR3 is CASSSGRAQIFWTGELFF. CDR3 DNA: TGTGCCAGCAGTAGCGGGAGGGCCCAAATTTTTTGGACCGGGGAGCTGTTTTTT.

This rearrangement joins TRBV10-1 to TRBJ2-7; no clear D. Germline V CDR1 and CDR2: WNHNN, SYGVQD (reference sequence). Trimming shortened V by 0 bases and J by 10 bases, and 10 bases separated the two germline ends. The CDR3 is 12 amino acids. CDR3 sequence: CASSESERTQYV. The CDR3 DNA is TGCGCCAGCAGTGAGTCCGAGCGAACCCAGTACGTC.

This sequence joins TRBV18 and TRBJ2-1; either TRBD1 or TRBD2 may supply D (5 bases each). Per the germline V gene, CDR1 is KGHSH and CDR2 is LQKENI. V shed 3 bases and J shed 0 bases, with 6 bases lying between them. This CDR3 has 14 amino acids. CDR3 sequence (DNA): TGTGCCAGCTCACCGGGGGTCTCCTACAATGAGCAGTTCTTC. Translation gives CASSPGVSYNEQFF.

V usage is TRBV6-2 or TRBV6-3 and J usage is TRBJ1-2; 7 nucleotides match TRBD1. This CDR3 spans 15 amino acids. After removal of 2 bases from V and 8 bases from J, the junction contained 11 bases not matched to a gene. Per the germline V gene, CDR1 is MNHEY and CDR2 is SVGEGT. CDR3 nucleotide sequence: TGTGCCAGCAGTTACATCGACAGGGTCGAGGAAGGCTACACCTTC. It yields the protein CASSYIDRVEEGYTF.

CDR3 DNA: TGTGCCAGCAGCCCCAGGACAGGGATGGCCAAAAACATTCAGTACTTC. It codes for CASSPRTGMAKNIQYF. The chain links TRBV7-2 to TRBJ2-4; the match to TRBD1 covers 8 bases. CDR3 length equals 16 residues. The J segment lost 1 base and the V segment lost 5 bases, leaving 7 bases of the junction unmatched. CDR1 SGHTA and CDR2 FQGNSA come from the germline V gene. Looking up the rest from reference TRBV7-2 and TRBJ2-4 gives the full variable domain: GAGVSQSPSNKVTEKGKDVELRCDPISGHTALYWYRQSLGQGLEFLIYFQGNSAPDKSGLPSDRFSAERTGGSVSTLTIQRTQQEDSAVYLCASSPRTGMAKNIQYFGAGTRLSVL.

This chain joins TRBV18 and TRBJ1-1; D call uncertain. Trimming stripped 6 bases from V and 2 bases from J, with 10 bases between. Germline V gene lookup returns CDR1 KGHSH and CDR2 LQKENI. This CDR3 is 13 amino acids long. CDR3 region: CASSFGSNTEAFF. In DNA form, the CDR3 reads TGTGCCAGCTCGTTCGGATCAAACACTGAAGCTTTCTTT.

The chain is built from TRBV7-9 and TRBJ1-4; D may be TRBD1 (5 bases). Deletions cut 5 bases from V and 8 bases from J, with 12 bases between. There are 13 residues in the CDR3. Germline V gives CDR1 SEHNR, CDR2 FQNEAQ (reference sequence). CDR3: CASSPRVGEKLFF. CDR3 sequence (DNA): TGTGCCAGCAGCCCCAGGGTAGGCGAAAAACTGTTTTTT.

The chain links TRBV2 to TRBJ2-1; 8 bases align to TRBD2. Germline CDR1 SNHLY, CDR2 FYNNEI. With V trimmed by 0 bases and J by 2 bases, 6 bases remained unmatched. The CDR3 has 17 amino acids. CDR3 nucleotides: TGTGCCAGCAGTGAAGCCCTACTAGCGGCACCCTACAATGAGCAGTTCTTC. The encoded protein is CASSEALLAAPYNEQFF.

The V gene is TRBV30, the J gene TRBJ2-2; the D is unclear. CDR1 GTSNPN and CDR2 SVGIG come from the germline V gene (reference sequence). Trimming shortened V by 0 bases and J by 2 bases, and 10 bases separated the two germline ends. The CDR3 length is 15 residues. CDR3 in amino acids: CAWSVLARNTGELFF. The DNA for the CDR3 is TGTGCCTGGAGTGTATTGGCTCGAAACACCGGGGAGCTGTTTTTT. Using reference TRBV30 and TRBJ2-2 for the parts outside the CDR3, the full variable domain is SQTIHQWPATLVQPVGSPLSLECTVEGTSNPNLYWYRQAAGRGLQLLFYSVGIGQISSEVPQNLSASRPQDRQFILSSKKLLLSDSGFYLCAWSVLARNTGELFFGEGSRLTVL.

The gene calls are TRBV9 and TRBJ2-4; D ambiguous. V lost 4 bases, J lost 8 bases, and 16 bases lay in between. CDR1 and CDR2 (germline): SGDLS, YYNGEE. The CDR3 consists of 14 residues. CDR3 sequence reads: CASSPQLSRDIQYF. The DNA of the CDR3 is TGTGCCAGCAGCCCACAACTTAGTCGGGACATTCAGTACTTC.

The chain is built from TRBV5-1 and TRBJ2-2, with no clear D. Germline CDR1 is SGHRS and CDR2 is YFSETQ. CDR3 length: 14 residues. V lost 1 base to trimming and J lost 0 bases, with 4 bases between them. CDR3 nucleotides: TGCGCCAGCAGCTTGATGCCGAACACCGGGGAGCTGTTTTTT. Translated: CASSLMPNTGELFF.

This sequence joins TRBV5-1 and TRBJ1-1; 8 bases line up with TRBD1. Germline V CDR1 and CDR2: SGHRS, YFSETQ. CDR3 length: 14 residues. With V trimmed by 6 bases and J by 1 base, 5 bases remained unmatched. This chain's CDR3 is CASTSTGANTEAFF. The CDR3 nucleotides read TGCGCCAGCACATCGACAGGGGCGAACACTGAAGCTTTCTTT.

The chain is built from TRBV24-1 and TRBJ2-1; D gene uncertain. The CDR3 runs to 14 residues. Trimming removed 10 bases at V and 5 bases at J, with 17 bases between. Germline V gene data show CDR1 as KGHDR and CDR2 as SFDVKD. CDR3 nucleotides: TGTGCCACGAGTCTATCGGGCCGGAACAATGAGCAGTTCTTC. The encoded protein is CATSLSGRNNEQFF.

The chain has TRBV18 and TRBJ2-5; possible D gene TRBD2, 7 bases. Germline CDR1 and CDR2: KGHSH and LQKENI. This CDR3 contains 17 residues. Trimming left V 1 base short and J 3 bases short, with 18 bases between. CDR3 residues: CASSPRRGGPLEETQYF. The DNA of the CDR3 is TGTGCCAGCTCACCACGTAGGGGGGGGCCTCTTGAAGAGACCCAGTACTTC. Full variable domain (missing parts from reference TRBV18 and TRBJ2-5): NAGVMQNPRHLVRRRGQEARLRCSPMKGHSHVYWYRQLPEEGLKFMVYLQKENIIDESGMPKERFSAEFPKEGPSILRIQQVVRGDSAAYFCASSPRRGGPLEETQYFGPGTRLLVL.